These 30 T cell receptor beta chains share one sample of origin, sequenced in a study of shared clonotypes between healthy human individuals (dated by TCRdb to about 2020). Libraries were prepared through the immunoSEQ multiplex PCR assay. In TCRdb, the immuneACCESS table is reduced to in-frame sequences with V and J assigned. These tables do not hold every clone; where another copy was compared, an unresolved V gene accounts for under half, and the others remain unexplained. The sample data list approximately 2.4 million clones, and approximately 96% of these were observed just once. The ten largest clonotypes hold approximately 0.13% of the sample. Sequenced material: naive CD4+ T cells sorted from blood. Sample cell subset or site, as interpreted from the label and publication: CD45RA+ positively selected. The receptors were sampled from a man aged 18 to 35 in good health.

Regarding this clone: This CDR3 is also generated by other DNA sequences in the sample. The CDR3 bases are TGTGCCATCAGTGGGACTAGCGGTAGCACAGATACGCAGTATTTT. Its protein is CAISGTSGSTDTQYF. The gene calls are TRBV10-3 and TRBJ2-3; 10 nucleotides agree with TRBD2. Trimming took 4 bases from V and 0 from J; bases not matched to a gene: 1. The CDR3 sequence is 15 residues long. Germline values: CDR1 ENHRY, CDR2 SYGVKD.

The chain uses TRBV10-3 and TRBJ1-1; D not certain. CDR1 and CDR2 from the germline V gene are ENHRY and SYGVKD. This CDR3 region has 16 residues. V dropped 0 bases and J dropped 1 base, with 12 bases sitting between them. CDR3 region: CAISESIGVTNTEAFF. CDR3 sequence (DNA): TGTGCCATCAGTGAGTCGATAGGAGTCACGAACACTGAAGCTTTCTTT.

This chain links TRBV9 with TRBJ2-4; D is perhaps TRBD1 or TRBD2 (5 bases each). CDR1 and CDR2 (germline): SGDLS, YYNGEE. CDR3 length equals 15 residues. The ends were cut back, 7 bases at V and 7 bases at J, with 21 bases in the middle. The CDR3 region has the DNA TGTGCCAGCTCGCCAAGAGGGGAAGCCCTGAACATTCAGTACTTC. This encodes CASSPRGEALNIQYF. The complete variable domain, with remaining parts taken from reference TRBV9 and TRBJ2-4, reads DSGVTQTPKHLITATGQRVTLRCSPRSGDLSVYWYQQSLDQGLQFLIQYYNGEERAKGNILERFSAQQFPDLHSELNLSSLELGDSALYFCASSPRGEALNIQYFGAGTRLSVL.

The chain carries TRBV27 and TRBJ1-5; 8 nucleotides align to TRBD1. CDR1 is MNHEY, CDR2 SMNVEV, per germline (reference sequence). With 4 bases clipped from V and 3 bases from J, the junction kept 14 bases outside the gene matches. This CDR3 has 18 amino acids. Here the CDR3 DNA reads TGTGCCAGCAGTTCTGATCCCGACAGGGGAGGATACAATCAGCCCCAGCATTTT. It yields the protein CASSSDPDRGGYNQPQHF.

CDR3 DNA: TGTGCCAGCAGCCCCCGTAGCGGTCAGCCCCAGCATTTT. It translates to CASSPRSGQPQHF. The V call is TRBV11-2, the J call TRBJ1-5; D uncertain. V was shortened by 5 bases and J by 6 bases, with 11 bases between the two germline ends. The CDR3 is 13 amino acids. Germline lookup yields CDR1 SGHAT and CDR2 FQNNGV.

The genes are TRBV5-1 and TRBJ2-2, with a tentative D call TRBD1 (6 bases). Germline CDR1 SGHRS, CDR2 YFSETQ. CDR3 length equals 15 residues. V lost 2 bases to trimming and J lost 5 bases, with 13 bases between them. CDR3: CASSFGAGVTGELFF. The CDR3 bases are TGCGCCAGCAGCTTTGGTGCAGGGGTGACCGGGGAGCTGTTTTTT.

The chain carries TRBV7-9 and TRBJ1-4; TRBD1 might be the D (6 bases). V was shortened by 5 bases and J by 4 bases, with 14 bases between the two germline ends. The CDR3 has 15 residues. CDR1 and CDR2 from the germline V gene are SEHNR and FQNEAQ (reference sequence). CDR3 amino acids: CASSIRGRGNEKLFF. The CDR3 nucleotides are TGTGCCAGCAGCATACGGGGGCGCGGTAATGAAAAACTGTTTTTT.

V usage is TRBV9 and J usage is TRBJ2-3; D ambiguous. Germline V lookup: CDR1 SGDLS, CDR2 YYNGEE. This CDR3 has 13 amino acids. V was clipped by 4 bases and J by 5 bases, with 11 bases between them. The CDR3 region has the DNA TGTGCCAGCAGCTACGGTCTCTTAGATACGCAGTATTTT. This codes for CASSYGLLDTQYF.

In DNA, the CDR3 is TGTGCCAGCAGTGATCTCGACAGGGGAGTTGCCTACAATGAGCAGTTCTTC. Translation: CASSDLDRGVAYNEQFF. V is TRBV6-1 and J is TRBJ2-1; 8 positions match TRBD1. The CDR3 length is 17 residues. V shed 3 bases, J shed 2 bases, and the junction held 9 bases outside the gene matches. Germline values: CDR1 MNHNS, CDR2 SASEGT.

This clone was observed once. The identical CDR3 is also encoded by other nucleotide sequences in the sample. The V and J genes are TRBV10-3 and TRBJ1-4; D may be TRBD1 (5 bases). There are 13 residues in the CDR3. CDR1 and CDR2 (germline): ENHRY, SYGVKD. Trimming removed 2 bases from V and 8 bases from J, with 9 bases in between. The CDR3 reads CAISEGGNEKLFF. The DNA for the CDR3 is TGTGCCATCAGTGAGGGGGGAAACGAAAAACTGTTTTTT.

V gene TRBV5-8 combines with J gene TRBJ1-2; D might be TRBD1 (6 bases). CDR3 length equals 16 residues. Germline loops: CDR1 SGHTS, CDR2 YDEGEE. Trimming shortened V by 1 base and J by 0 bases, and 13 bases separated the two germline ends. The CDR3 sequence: CASSLYRVKANYGYTF. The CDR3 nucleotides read TGTGCCAGCAGCTTGTACAGGGTCAAAGCTAACTATGGCTACACCTTC.

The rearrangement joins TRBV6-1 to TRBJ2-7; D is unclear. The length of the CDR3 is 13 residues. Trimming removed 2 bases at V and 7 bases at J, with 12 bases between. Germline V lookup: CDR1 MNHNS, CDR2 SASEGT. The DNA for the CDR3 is TGTGCCAGCAGTGAAATAGTACTGGAAGAGCAGTACTTC. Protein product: CASSEIVLEEQYF.

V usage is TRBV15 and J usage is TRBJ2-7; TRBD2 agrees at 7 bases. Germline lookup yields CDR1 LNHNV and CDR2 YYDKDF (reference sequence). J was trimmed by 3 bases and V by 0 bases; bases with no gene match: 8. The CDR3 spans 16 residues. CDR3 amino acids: CATSRDLAAPIYEQYF. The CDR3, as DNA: TGTGCCACCAGCAGAGATCTAGCGGCACCAATCTACGAGCAGTACTTC.

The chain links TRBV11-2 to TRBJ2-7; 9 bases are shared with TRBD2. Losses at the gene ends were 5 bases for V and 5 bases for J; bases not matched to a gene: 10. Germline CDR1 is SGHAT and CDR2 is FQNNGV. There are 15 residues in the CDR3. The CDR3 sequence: CASSPIAGAGNEQYF. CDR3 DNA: TGTGCCAGCAGCCCCATAGCGGGAGCTGGCAACGAGCAGTACTTC.

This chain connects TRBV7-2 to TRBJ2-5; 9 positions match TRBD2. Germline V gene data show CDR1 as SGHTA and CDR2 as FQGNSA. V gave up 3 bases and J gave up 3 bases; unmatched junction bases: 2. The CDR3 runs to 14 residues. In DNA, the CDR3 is TGTGCCAGCAGCTTTTTAGCGGGGGAAGAGACCCAGTACTTC. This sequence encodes CASSFLAGEETQYF.

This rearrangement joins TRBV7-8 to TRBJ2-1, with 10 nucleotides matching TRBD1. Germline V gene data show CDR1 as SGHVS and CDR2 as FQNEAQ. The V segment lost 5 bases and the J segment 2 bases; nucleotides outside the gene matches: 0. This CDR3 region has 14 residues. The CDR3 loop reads CASSGTGAYNEQFF. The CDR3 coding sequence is TGTGCCAGCAGCGGGACAGGGGCCTACAATGAGCAGTTCTTC.

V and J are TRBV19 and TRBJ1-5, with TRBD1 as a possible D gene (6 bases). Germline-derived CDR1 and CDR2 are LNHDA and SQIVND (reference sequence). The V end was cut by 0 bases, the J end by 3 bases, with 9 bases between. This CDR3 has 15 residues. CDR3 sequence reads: CASSIETGNNQPQHF. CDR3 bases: TGTGCCAGTAGTATAGAGACAGGCAACAATCAGCCCCAGCATTTT.

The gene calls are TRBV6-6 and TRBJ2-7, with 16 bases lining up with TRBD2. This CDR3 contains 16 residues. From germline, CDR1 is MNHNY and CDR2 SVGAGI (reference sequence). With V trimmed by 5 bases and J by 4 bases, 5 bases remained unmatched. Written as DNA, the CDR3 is TGTGCCAGCAGTCCTGGGACTAGCGGGGGGGTGTACGAGCAGTACTTC. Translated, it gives CASSPGTSGGVYEQYF.

CDR3 nucleotide sequence: TGTGCCAGCAGCTTGACACGAACGGTGTACAATGAGCAGTTCTTC. Its protein product is CASSLTRTVYNEQFF. V gene TRBV6-1 combines with J gene TRBJ2-1; the D is unclear. V gave up 6 bases and J gave up 4 bases, with 16 bases separating them. Germline V gives CDR1 MNHNS, CDR2 SASEGT. The CDR3 consists of 15 residues.

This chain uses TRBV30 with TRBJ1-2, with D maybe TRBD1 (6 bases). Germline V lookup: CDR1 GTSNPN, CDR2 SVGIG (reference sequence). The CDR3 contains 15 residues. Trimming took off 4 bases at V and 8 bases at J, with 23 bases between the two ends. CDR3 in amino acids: CAWIIRTALSTGYTF. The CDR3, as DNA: TGTGCCTGGATTATTCGGACAGCCCTATCGACGGGCTACACCTTC.

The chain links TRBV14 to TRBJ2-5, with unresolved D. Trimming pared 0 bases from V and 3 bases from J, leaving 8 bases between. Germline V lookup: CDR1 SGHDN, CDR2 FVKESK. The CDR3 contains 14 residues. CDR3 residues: CASSQDRRKETQYF. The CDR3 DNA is TGTGCCAGCAGCCAAGATAGGCGGAAAGAGACCCAGTACTTC.

The CDR3 spells CASSPTLWGEAFF. The CDR3 coding sequence is TGTGCCAGCAGCCCTACGCTTTGGGGTGAAGCTTTCTTT. V usage is TRBV7-6 and J usage is TRBJ1-1; D is unresolved. Looked up from germline, CDR1 is SGHVS and CDR2 is FNYEAQ. This CDR3 is built from 13 residues. V lost 5 bases to trimming and J lost 7 bases, with 14 bases between them.

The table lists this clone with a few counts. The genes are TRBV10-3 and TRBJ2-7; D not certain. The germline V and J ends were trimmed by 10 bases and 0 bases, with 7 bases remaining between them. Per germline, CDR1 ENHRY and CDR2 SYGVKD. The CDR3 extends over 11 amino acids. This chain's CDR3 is CATMGSYEQYF. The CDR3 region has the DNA TGTGCCACCATGGGCTCCTACGAGCAGTACTTC.

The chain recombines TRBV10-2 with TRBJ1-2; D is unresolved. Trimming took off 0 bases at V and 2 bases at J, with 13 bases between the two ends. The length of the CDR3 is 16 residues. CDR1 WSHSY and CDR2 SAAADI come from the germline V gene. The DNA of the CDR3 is TGCGCCAGCAGTGAGTCGACGGGGAAACGGAACTATGGCTACACCTTC. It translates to CASSESTGKRNYGYTF.

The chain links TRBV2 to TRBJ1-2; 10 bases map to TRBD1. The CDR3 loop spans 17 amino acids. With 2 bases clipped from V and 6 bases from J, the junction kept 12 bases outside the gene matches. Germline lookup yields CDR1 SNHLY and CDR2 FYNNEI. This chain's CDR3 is CASSEISPRQGADGYTF. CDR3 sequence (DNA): TGTGCCAGCAGTGAAATAAGTCCGCGACAGGGGGCTGATGGCTACACCTTC.

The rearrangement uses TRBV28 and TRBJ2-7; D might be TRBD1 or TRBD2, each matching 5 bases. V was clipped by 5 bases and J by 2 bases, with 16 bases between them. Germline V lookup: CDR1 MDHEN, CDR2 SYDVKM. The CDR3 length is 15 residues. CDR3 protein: CASSGGRLGAYEQYF. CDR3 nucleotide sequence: TGTGCCAGCAGTGGGGGACGGTTAGGGGCCTACGAGCAGTACTTC.

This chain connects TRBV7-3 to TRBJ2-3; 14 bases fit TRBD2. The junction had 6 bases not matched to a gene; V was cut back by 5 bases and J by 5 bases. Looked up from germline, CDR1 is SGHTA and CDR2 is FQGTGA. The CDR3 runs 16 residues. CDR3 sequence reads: CASSPRLAGGIDTQYF. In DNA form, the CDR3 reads TGTGCCAGCAGCCCGCGACTAGCGGGGGGGATAGATACGCAGTATTTT.

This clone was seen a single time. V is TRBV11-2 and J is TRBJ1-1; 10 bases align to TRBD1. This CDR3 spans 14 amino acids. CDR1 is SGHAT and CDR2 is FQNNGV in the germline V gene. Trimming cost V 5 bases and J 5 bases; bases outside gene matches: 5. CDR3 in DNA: TGTGCCAGCAGCCGACAGGGGGCGCGGACTGAAGCTTTCTTT. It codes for CASSRQGARTEAFF.

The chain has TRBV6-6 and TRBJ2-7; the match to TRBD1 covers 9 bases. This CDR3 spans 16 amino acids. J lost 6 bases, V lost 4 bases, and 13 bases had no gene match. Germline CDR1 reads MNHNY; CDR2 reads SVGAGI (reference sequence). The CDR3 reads CASSFMLRDRVPEQYF. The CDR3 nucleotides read TGTGCCAGCAGTTTCATGCTCCGGGACAGGGTCCCCGAGCAGTACTTC.

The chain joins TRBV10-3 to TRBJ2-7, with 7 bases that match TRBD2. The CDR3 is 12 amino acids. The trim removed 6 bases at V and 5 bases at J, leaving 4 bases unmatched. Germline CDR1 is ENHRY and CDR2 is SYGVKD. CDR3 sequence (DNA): TGTGCCATCAGCCCCCGGGGGGACGAGCAGTACTTC. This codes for CAISPRGDEQYF.